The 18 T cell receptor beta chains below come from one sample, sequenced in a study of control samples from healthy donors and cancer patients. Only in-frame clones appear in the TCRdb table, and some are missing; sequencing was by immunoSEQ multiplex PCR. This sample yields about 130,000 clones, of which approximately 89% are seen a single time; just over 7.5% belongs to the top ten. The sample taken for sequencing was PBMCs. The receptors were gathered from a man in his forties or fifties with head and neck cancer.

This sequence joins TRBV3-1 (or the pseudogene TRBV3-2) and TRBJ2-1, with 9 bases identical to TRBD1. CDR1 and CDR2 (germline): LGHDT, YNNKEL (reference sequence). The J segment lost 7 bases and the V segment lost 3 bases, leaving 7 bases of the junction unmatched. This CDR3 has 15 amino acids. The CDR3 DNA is TGTGCCAGCAGCCACCTGACAGGGGGGAGAAATGAGCAGTTCTTC. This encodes CASSHLTGGRNEQFF.

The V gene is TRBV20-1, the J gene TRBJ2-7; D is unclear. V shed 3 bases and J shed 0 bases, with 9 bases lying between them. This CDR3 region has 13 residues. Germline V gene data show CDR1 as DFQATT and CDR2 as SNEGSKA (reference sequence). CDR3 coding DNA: TGCAGTGCTAGTAGTCAGGCCTCCTACGAGCAGTACTTC. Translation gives CSASSQASYEQYF.

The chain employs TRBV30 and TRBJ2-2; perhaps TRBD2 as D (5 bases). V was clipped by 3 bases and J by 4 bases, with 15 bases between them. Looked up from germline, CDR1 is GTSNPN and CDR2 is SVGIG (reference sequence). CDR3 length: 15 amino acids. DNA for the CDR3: TGTGCCTGGAGGAAAAGAGGGATAGCCACCGGGGAGCTGTTTTTT. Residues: CAWRKRGIATGELFF.

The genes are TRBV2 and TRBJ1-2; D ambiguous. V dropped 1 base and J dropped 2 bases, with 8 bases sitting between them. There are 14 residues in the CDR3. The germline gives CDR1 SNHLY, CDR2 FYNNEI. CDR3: CASSEEVTNYGYTF. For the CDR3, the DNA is TGTGCCAGCAGTGAAGAGGTTACGAACTATGGCTACACCTTC.

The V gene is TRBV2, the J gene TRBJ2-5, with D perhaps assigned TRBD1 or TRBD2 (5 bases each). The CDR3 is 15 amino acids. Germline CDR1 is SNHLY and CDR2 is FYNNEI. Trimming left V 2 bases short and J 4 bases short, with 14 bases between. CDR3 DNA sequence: TGTGCCAGCAGTGAACGCTTTGGGACGGGAGAGACCCAGTACTTC. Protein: CASSERFGTGETQYF.

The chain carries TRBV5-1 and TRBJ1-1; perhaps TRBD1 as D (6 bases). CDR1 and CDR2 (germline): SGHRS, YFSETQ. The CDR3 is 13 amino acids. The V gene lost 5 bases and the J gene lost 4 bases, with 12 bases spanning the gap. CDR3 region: CASRTTGFTEAFF. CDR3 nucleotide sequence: TGCGCCAGCAGAACCACAGGGTTCACTGAAGCTTTCTTT.

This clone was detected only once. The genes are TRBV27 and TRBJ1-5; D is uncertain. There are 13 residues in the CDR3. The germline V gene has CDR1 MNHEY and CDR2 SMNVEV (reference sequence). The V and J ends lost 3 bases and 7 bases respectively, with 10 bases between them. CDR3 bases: TGTGCCAGCAGTTTGGGGTGGAGGCAGCCCCAGCATTTT. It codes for CASSLGWRQPQHF.

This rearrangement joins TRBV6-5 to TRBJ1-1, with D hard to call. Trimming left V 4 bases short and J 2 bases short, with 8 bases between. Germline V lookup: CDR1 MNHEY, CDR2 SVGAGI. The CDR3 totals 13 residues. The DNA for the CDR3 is TGTGCCAGCAGTTTCGGTCTAAACACTGAAGCTTTCTTT. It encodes CASSFGLNTEAFF.

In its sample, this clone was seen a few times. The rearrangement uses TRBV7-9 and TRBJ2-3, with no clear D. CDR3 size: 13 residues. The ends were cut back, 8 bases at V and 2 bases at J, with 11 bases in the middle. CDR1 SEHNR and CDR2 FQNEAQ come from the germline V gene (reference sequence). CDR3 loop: CASSPGITDTQYF. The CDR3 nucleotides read TGTGCCAGCTCCCCGGGCATCACAGATACGCAGTATTTT. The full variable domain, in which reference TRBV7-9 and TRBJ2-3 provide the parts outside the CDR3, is DTGVSQNPRHKITKRGQNVTFRCDPISEHNRLYWYRQTLGQGPEFLTYFQNEAQLEKSRLLSDRFSAERPKGSFSTLEIQRTEQGDSAMYLCASSPGITDTQYFGPGTRLTVL.

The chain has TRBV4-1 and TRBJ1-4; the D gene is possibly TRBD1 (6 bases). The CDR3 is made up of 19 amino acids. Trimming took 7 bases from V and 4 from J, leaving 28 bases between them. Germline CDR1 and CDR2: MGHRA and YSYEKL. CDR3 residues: CASTEMRDPLRGLNEKLFF. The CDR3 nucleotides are TGCGCCAGCACCGAGATGCGGGACCCTCTTCGGGGGCTTAATGAAAAACTGTTTTTT.

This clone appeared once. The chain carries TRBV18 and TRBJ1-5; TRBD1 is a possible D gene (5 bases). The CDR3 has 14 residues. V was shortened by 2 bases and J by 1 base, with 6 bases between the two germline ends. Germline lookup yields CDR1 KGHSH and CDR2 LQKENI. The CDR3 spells CASSPGASNQPQHF. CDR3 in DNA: TGTGCCAGCTCACCAGGGGCGAGCAATCAGCCCCAGCATTTT.

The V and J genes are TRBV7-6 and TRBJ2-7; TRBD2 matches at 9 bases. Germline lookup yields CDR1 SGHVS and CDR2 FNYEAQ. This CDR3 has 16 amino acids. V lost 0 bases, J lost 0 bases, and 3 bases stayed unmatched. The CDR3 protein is CASSLAASGDSYEQYF. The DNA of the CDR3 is TGTGCCAGCAGCTTAGCCGCTAGCGGGGACTCCTACGAGCAGTACTTC.

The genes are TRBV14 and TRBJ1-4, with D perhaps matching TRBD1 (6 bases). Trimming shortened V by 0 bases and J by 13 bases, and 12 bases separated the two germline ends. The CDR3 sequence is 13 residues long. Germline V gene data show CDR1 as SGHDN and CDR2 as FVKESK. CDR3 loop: CASSQDTGGRLFF. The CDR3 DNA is TGTGCCAGCAGCCAAGATACCGGGGGGCGACTGTTTTTT.

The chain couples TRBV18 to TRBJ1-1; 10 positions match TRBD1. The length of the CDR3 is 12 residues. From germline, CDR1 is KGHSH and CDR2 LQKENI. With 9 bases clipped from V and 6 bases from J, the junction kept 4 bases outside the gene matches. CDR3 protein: CASGQGDAEAFF. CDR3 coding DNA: TGTGCCAGTGGACAGGGGGACGCTGAAGCTTTCTTT.

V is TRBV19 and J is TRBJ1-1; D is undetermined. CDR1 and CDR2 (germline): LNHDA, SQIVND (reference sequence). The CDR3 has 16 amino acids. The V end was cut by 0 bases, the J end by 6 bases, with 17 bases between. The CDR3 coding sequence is TGTGCCAGTAGTATAGATACGCGGGCCCTGATATCTGAAGCTTTCTTT. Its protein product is CASSIDTRALISEAFF.

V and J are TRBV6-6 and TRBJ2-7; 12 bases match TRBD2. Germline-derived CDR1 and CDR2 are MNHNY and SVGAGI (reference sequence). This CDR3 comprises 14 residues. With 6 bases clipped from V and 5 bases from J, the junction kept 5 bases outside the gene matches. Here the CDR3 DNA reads TGTGCCAGCAGCCGGGGACTAGCGGGCGACGAGCAGTACTTC. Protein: CASSRGLAGDEQYF.

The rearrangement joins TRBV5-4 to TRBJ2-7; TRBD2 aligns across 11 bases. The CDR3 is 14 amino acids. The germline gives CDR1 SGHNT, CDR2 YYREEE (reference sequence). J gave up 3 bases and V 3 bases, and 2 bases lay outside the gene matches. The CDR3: CASSSGLAVYEQYF. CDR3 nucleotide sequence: TGTGCCAGCAGCTCGGGACTAGCGGTCTACGAGCAGTACTTC. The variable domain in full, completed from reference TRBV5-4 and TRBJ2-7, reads ETGVTQSPTHLIKTRGQQVTLRCSSQSGHNTVSWYQQALGQGPQFIFQYYREEENGRGNFPPRFSGLQFPNYSSELNVNALELDDSALYLCASSSGLAVYEQYFGPGTRLTVT.

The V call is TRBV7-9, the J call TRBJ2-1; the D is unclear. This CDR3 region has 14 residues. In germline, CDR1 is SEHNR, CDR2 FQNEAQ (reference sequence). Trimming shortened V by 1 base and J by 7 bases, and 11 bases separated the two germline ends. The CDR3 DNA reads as TGTGCCAGCAGCTTAGTCGGCAGGACGAATGAGCAGTTCTTC. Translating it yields CASSLVGRTNEQFF.